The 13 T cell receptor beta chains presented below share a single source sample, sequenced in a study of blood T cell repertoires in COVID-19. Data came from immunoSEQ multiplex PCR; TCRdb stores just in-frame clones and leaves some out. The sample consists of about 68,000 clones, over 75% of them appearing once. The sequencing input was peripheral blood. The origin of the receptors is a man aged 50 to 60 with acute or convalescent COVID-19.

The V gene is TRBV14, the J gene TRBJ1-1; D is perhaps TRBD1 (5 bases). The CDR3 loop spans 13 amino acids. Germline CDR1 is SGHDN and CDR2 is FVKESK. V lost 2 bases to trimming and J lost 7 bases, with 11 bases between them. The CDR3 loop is CASSQWRQGEAFF. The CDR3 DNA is TGTGCCAGCAGCCAATGGCGTCAGGGTGAAGCTTTCTTT.

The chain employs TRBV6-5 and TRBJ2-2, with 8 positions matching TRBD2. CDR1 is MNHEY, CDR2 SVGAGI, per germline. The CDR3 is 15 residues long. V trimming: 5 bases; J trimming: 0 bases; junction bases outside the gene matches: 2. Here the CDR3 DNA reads TGTGCCAGCAGTCGGACTAGCTCGAACACCGGGGAGCTGTTTTTT. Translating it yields CASSRTSSNTGELFF.

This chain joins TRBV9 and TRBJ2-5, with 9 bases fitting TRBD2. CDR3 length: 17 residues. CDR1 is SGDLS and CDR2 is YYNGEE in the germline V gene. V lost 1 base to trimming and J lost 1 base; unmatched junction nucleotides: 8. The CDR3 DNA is TGTGCCAGCAGCGTAACGTCCAGCGGGGGGATCCAAGAGACCCAGTACTTC. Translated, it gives CASSVTSSGGIQETQYF.

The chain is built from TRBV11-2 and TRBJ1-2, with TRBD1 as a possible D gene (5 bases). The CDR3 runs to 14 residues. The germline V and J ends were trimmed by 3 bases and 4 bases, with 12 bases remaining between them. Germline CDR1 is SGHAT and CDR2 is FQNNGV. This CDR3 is CASSLQGLSYGYTF. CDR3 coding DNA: TGTGCCAGCAGCTTGCAGGGCTTGAGCTATGGCTACACCTTC.

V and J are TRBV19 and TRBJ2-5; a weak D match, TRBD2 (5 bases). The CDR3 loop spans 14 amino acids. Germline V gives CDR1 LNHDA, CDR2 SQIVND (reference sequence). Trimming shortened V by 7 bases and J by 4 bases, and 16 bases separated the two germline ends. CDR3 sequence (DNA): TGTGCCAGTAACGAGGGTCGGGAATTAGAGACCCAGTACTTC. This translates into CASNEGRELETQYF.

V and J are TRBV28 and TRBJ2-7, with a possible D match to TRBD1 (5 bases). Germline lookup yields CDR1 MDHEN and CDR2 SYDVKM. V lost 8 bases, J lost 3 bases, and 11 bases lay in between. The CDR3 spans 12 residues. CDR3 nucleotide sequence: TGTGCCAGCGTGGGGCAATTCTACGAGCAGTACTTC. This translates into CASVGQFYEQYF. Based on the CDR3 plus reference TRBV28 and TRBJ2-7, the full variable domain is DVKVTQSSRYLVKRTGEKVFLECVQDMDHENMFWYRQDPGLGLRLIYFSYDVKMKEKGDIPEGYSVSREKKERFSLILESASTNQTSMYLCASVGQFYEQYFGPGTRLTVT.

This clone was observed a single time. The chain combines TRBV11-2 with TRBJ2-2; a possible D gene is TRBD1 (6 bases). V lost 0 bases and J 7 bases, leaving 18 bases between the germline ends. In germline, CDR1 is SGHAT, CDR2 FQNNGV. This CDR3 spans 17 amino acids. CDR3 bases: TGTGCCAGCAGCTTAGATCAGTACAGGGAATCGAGCGGGGAGCTGTTTTTT. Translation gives CASSLDQYRESSGELFF. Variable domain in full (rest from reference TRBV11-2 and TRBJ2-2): EAGVAQSPRYKIIEKRQSVAFWCNPISGHATLYWYQQILGQGPKLLIQFQNNGVVDDSQLPKDRFSAERLKGVDSTLKIQPAKLEDSAVYLCASSLDQYRESSGELFFGEGSRLTVL.

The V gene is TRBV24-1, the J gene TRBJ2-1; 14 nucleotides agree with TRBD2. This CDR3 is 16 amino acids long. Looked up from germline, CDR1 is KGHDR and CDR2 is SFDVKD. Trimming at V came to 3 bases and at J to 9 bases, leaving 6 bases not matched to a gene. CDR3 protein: CATSDEGLAGEVEQFF. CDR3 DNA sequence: TGTGCCACCAGTGATGAGGGACTAGCGGGGGAAGTTGAGCAGTTCTTC.

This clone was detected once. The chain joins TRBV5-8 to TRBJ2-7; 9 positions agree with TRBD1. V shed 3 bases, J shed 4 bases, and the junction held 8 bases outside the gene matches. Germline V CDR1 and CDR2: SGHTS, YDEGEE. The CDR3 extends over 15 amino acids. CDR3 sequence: CASSWRRQGGYEQYF. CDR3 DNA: TGTGCCAGCAGCTGGAGAAGACAGGGGGGTTACGAGCAGTACTTC.

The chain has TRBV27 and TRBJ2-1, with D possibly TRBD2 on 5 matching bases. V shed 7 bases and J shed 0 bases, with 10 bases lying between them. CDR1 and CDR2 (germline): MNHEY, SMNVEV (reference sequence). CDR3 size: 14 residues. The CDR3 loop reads CASMPEGSYNEQFF. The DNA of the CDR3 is TGTGCCAGCATGCCCGAGGGCTCCTACAATGAGCAGTTCTTC.

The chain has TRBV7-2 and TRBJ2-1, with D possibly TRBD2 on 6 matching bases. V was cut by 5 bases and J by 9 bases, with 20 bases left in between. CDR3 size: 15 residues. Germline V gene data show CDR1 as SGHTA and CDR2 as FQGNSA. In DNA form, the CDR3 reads TGTGCCAGCAGCCCGATACCAGAGGGACTTGGTGAGCAGTTCTTC. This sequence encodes CASSPIPEGLGEQFF. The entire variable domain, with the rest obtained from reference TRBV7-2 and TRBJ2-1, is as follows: GAGVSQSPSNKVTEKGKDVELRCDPISGHTALYWYRQSLGQGLEFLIYFQGNSAPDKSGLPSDRFSAERTGGSVSTLTIQRTQQEDSAVYLCASSPIPEGLGEQFFGPGTRLTVL.

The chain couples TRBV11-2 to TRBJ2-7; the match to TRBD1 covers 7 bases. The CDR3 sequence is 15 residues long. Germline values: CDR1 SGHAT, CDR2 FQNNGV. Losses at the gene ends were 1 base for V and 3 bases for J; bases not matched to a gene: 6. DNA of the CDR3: TGTGCCAGCAGCTTAGTGGGGACAGATTACTACGAGCAGTACTTC. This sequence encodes CASSLVGTDYYEQYF.

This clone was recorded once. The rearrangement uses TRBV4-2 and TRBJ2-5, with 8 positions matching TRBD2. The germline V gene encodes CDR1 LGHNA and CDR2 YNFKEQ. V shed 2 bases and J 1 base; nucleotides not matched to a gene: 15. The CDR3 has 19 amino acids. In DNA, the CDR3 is TGTGCCAGCAGCCAAAACCTAAGAGCCGGACTAGCCTCCCAAGAGACCCAGTACTTC. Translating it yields CASSQNLRAGLASQETQYF.